This entry concerns a single T cell receptor (beta chain). This clonotype was recorded at least ten times. This receptor's antigen is unknown. No quality values exist for individual bases; no much larger clone is one base distant. Ophthalmopathy patients had moderately to severely active disease, Clinical Activity Score of at least 3, NOSPECS grade of at least 4, and disease duration under 3 months. Patients were excluded if they had other autoimmune diseases, uncontrolled infections, pregnancy or lactation. Clinical symptoms, serum thyroxine, TRAb, thyroid ultrasound and orbital computed tomography formed the basis of the diagnosis. Using Ficoll-Paque density gradient centrifugation, PBMCs were isolated from 10 ml of fresh peripheral blood. Total RNA was extracted using Trizol reagent, and RNA quality was checked on an Agilent 2100 Bioanalyzer. The data originate from a study of Graves' ophthalmopathy and Graves' hyperthyroidism (dated by TCRdb to the late 2010s). Broadly, across the study: Peripheral blood was collected at initial diagnosis, before any treatment. The study used signatures of the TCR beta repertoire to tell Graves' ophthalmopathy apart from Graves' hyperthyroidism and to predict which patients would progress to ophthalmopathy. In total, 120 to 150 blood samples were TCR-sequenced: some 40 ophthalmopathy, roughly 77 hyperthyroidism and roughly 17 hyperthyroidism-to-ophthalmopathy patients. A discovery set of 95 to 100 patients (more than 40 ophthalmopathy, 55 to 65 stable hyperthyroidism) was enrolled to explore V-J signatures distinguishing ophthalmopathy from hyperthyroidism. An independent validation cohort was composed of 18 hyperthyroidism patients and 17 patients who later progressed from hyperthyroidism to ophthalmopathy. In about six hyperthyroidism patients, the T-cell repertoire of thyroid tissue was compared with the T-cell repertoire of blood. After sampling, hyperthyroidism patients received methimazole starting at 30 mg daily, and ophthalmopathy patients received high-dose intravenous methylprednisolone.

The CDR3 starts with the cysteine, ends with the phenylalanine, and has 13 residues. The only DNA kept is the CDR3, 39 bases in frame from the first base. Based on the germline V gene (reference sequence), the CDR1 and CDR2 sequences are LNHDA and SQIVND. Relative to germline, V is missing 7 bases and J is missing 7 bases, with 9 bases of the junction outside any gene match. On the study overall, not on this receptor specifically: Ophthalmopathy was separated from stable hyperthyroidism by the 13-signature model with roughly 88% sensitivity and roughly 83% specificity in cross-validation and with 80%/75% in the test set. Most expanded thyroid clonotypes with a frequency above 0.001 also appeared in blood, which suggests that blood repertoires may reflect the immune response in the thyroid. In validation, the model predicted ophthalmopathy progression with 70.59% sensitivity and roughly 78% specificity; fewer than 15 predicted patients were CT-confirmed with GO in a median of around 6.5 months. No statistical method was used to predetermine the sample size, and group allocation was not hidden from the investigators.

For repertoire sequencing, the TCR beta CDR3 regions were amplified from RNA transcripts. A first-round RT-PCR used HTBI primers with the Qiagen OneStep RT-PCR kit, followed by a second-round multiplex PCR, size selection and purification. Sequencing of the libraries was carried out on an Illumina HiSeq2000 in paired-end mode with 100 bp reads. The original pipeline was this. Reads were processed with SOAPnuke, discarding reads with adapters, uncalled bases, mean Phred below 15, or no exact constant-primer or identifier match. High-quality paired reads were merged with COPE v1.2.5. Unique nucleotide sequences were defined as clonotypes and aligned to IMGT TRB V, D and J references using MiTCR v1.1. The analysis was limited to V-J combinations with a frequency above 0.0001, which together covered roughly 99% of the repertoires. A TCR clonal expansion and chaos score per V-J combination was defined as the ratio of F50 clonal expansion to chaos observed in the TCRdist matrix. Welch's t-statistics and random forest were used to reduce features to more than ten V-J combinations, which were fed into a naive Bayes classifier. Thyroid-blood repertoire similarity was quantified with the Morisita-Horn index. TCRdb took the public reads, trimmed them with fastp at Q25, ran MiXCR for clone calling and kept in-frame beta chains. Entries are consolidated by CDR3 protein sequence, retaining the most common genes and DNA. The V and J calls come from TCRdb's annotation, not from the publication. The sample has about 700,000 distinct CDR3 sequences on record, roughly 39% of them singletons. More than 3% of the sample belongs to the ten largest clones.

Input material: peripheral blood. The receptor's source is an adult man with Graves' ophthalmopathy. The rearrangement joined TRBV19 to TRBJ1-2; TRBD1 matches 7 bases in the middle. The CDR3 region reads CASTEERGPGYTF. The nucleotide sequence reads TGTGCCAGTACGGAAGAAAGGGGGCCTGGCTACACCTTC.